These T cell receptor beta chains were read from a single sample in a study of blood T cell repertoires in COVID-19. Profiling relied on immunoSEQ multiplex PCR, and the TCRdb table lists in-frame clones only, not all of them. The sample lists 100,000 to 150,000 clones, around 89% occurring once. Sequenced sample: peripheral blood. Every receptor here comes from a man aged 50 to 59 with active or convalescent COVID-19. The CDR3 runs from the conserved cysteine through the conserved F or W.

v_gene,j_gene,CDR3aa
TRBV2,TRBJ2-3,CASSGTSGVRDTQYF
TRBV3-1/TRBV3-2,TRBJ1-1,CASSQEGGEAFF
TRBV24-1,TRBJ2-1,CATSGTKQGAENEQFF
TRBV3-1/TRBV3-2,TRBJ2-5,CASSHRETQYF
TRBV5-6,TRBJ2-5,CASSLRGWGRETQYF
TRBV4-1,TRBJ2-1,CASSQKEGPYNEQFF
TRBV30,TRBJ1-6,CAWREDRGIYSPLHF
TRBV10-1,TRBJ2-7,CASSDSGLAGAGVYF
TRBV6-5,TRBJ2-5,CASSGQGSGETQYF
TRBV5-4,TRBJ1-2,CASSTGTGEYYGYTF